This T cell receptor (beta chain) was observed in a study of blood T cell repertoires in COVID-19. The wider study: PBMCs, B-cell-depleted T cells, or T cells were the source of the cDNA or gDNA that made up the material.

TCRdb's table, derived via immunoSEQ multiplex PCR, lists solely in-frame clones and lacks some. The table has a few hundred thousand clones, 70% to 90% seen once. The V gene end was trimmed by 4 bases and the J gene end by 3 bases; junction bases not matched to a gene: 3. Per germline, CDR1 SQVTM and CDR2 ANQGSEA. This CDR3 has 13 amino acids. This study enrolled people aged about 18 to 90 from about 26 US geographic areas. Cohort assignment relied on participant-reported clinical history. V gene TRBV29-1 combines with J gene TRBJ2-5, with 9 nucleotides matching TRBD2. The sequenced sample was PBMCs or T cells enriched from blood (not recorded which). This TCR came from a woman aged 40 to 50 with acute COVID-19. The CDR3 sequence: CSVVVAGEETQYF. CDR3 in DNA: TGCAGCGTTGTGGTAGCGGGGGAAGAGACCCAGTACTTC.